Following are 10 T cell receptor beta chains from one sample sequenced in a study of T cell responses to AZD1222 COVID-19 vaccine. Sequencing was performed with immunoSEQ multiplex PCR; in TCRdb, only in-frame clones are kept and a portion is missing. The sample consists of roughly 120,000 clones, roughly nine tenths of them appearing once. The sample here was peripheral blood, taken on day 0 of AZD1222 vaccination. All receptors derive from an adult in good health.

The rearrangement joins TRBV4-3 to TRBJ1-3, with no clear D. Germline V gives CDR1 LGHNA, CDR2 YSLEER. V dropped 3 bases and J dropped 0 bases, with 9 bases sitting between them. CDR3 length: 15 residues. The chain's CDR3 is CASSQDGGSGNTIYF. In DNA, the CDR3 is TGCGCCAGCAGCCAGGACGGTGGCTCTGGAAACACCATATATTTT.

The chain's CDR3 is CASSQGLADTQYF. The DNA of the CDR3 is TGTGCCAGCAGCCAAGGACTAGCAGATACGCAGTATTTT. The V call is TRBV3-1 (or the pseudogene TRBV3-2), the J call TRBJ2-3; D might be TRBD2 (6 bases). This CDR3 is 13 amino acids long. The V end was cut by 1 base, the J end by 4 bases, with 6 bases between. Germline CDR1 is LGHDT and CDR2 is YNNKEL (reference sequence).

The V call is TRBV27, the J call TRBJ2-7; 7 bases map to TRBD2. V lost 0 bases and J lost 2; bases outside the gene matches: 1. CDR3 size: 14 residues. CDR1 and CDR2 (germline): MNHEY, SMNVEV (reference sequence). The CDR3 DNA sequence: TGTGCCAGCAGTTTATCGGGGGGGACCTACGAGCAGTACTTC. Protein: CASSLSGGTYEQYF.

The chain links TRBV9 to TRBJ2-3, with TRBD2 matching over 9 bases. J lost 4 bases, V lost 3 bases, and 6 bases had no gene match. The CDR3 sequence is 15 residues long. Germline loops: CDR1 SGDLS, CDR2 YYNGEE. CDR3 nucleotide sequence: TGTGCCAGCAGCGGTAGCGGGGGCCCCTCAGATACGCAGTATTTT. It encodes CASSGSGGPSDTQYF.

This chain links TRBV7-3 with TRBJ1-1; D gene ambiguous. V lost 3 bases, J lost 1 base, and 9 bases lay in between. The V gene's germline CDR1 is SGHTA and CDR2 FQGTGA. This CDR3 contains 14 residues. CDR3: CASSLTTGNTEAFF. CDR3 coding DNA: TGTGCCAGCAGCTTGACTACGGGGAACACTGAAGCTTTCTTT.

J is TRBJ1-2 and V is TRBV19, with a tentative D call TRBD1 (5 bases). CDR1 is LNHDA and CDR2 is SQIVND in the germline V gene (reference sequence). V lost 5 bases and J 4 bases, leaving 11 bases between the germline ends. This CDR3 spans 13 amino acids. CDR3 DNA: TGTGCCAGTAGTCGGCGGGACTTCTATGGCTACACCTTC. Translating gives CASSRRDFYGYTF.

This sequence joins TRBV7-6 and TRBJ1-6; D unclear. The germline gives CDR1 SGHVS, CDR2 FNYEAQ. The V end lost 4 bases, the J end lost 0 bases, and 10 bases lay between the germline ends. CDR3 length: 16 residues. The CDR3: CASSSIRSSYNSPLHF. CDR3 coding DNA: TGTGCCAGCAGCTCCATCAGGAGCTCCTATAATTCACCCCTCCACTTT.

This clone appeared a single time. The chain employs TRBV6-6 and TRBJ1-2; tentative D call: TRBD1 (5 bases). Per germline, CDR1 MNHNY and CDR2 SVGAGI (reference sequence). The CDR3 is 13 amino acids. V dropped 8 bases and J dropped 5 bases, with 15 bases sitting between them. DNA for the CDR3: TGTGCCAGCGTACCGGGACTGAAGTATGGCTACACCTTC. Translation: CASVPGLKYGYTF.

This chain joins TRBV19 and TRBJ2-7, with D possibly being TRBD1 (5 bases). Germline V gene data show CDR1 as LNHDA and CDR2 as SQIVND (reference sequence). The germline V and J ends were trimmed by 3 bases and 2 bases, with 11 bases remaining between them. This CDR3 contains 14 residues. As DNA, the CDR3 is TGTGCCAGTAGTATGAGACAGTTTCCCTACGAGCAGTACTTC. Translation gives CASSMRQFPYEQYF.

CDR3 sequence: CSGQVNYGYTF. The CDR3 DNA reads TGCAGCGGCCAGGTTAACTATGGCTACACCTTC. The chain employs TRBV29-1 and TRBJ1-2; D unresolved. Trimming took off 7 bases at V and 1 base at J, with 7 bases between the two ends. CDR3 size: 11 residues. Germline loops: CDR1 SQVTM, CDR2 ANQGSEA. Variable domain in full (rest from reference TRBV29-1 and TRBJ1-2): SAVISQKPSRDICQRGTSLTIQCQVDSQVTMMFWYRQQPGQSLTLIATANQGSEATYESGFVIDKFPISRPNLTFSTLTVSNMSPEDSSIYLCSGQVNYGYTFGSGTRLTVV.